A selection of T cell receptor beta chains follows, all from one sample in a study of graft-versus-host responses after intestinal transplantation. Sequenced by immunoSEQ multiplex PCR; TCRdb stores in-frame clones only, minus some. The sample carries more than 65,000 clones, over 85% recorded once. Their cognate antigens are unknown. Sequences were derived from unstimulated CD8+ T cells sorted from spleen or lymph node cells, sampled before intestinal transplant. All receptors come from a human donor who received an intestinal transplant. CDR3s include the opening cysteine and the closing phenylalanine or tryptophan. D genes are given only for firm matches. Expanded clones are given a class, and other clones once, few, many or no size at all.

cdr3_aa: CASSLFRGYSYNEQFF
cdr3_nt: TGTGCCAGCAGTTTATTTAGGGGCTACTCCTACAATGAGCAGTTCTTC
d_call: NA
clone_size: NA
v_call: TRBV28
j_call: TRBJ2-1

cdr3_aa: CASSIGRGTEAFF
cdr3_nt: TGTGCCAGCAGCATAGGTAGGGGCACTGAAGCTTTCTTT
d_call: NA
clone_size: NA
v_call: TRBV9
j_call: TRBJ1-1

cdr3_aa: CASSPPVGGDFNEQFF
cdr3_nt: TGTGCCAGCAGCCCCCCGGTCGGAGGGGATTTCAATGAGCAGTTCTTC
d_call: NA
clone_size: NA
v_call: TRBV9
j_call: TRBJ2-1

cdr3_aa: CARSLNGAGAPSNSPLHF
cdr3_nt: TGTGCCAGAAGCCTGAACGGGGCAGGGGCCCCATCCAATTCACCCCTCCACTTT
d_call: NA
clone_size: NA
v_call: TRBV5-3
j_call: TRBJ1-6

cdr3_aa: CASSAGLAGETQYF
cdr3_nt: TGTGCCAGCAGTGCTGGACTAGCCGGAGAGACCCAGTACTTC
d_call: TRBD2
clone_size: NA
v_call: TRBV6-5
j_call: TRBJ2-5

cdr3_aa: CASSFGLAGVSYNEQFF
cdr3_nt: TGTGCCAGCAGCTTTGGACTAGCGGGAGTTTCTTACAATGAGCAGTTCTTC
d_call: TRBD2
clone_size: NA
v_call: TRBV5-4
j_call: TRBJ2-1

cdr3_aa: CASSLAPGGGATAFF
cdr3_nt: TGTGCCAGCAGCTTAGCTCCCGGGGGGGGCGCGACGGCCTTCTTC
d_call: TRBD2
clone_size: NA
v_call: TRBV7-2
j_call: TRBJ2-1

cdr3_aa: CASSPGLAGDYEQYF
cdr3_nt: TGTGCCAGCAGTCCGGGACTAGCGGGCGACTACGAGCAGTACTTC
d_call: TRBD2
clone_size: NA
v_call: TRBV27
j_call: TRBJ2-7

cdr3_aa: CASSSRTGVSYGYTF
cdr3_nt: TGTGCCAGCAGCTCTAGGACAGGGGTCTCCTATGGCTACACCTTC
d_call: TRBD1
clone_size: NA
v_call: TRBV11-3
j_call: TRBJ1-2

cdr3_aa: CASSLGNTIYF
cdr3_nt: TGTGCCAGCAGCCTCGGAAACACCATATATTTT
d_call: NA
clone_size: NA
v_call: TRBV6-1
j_call: TRBJ1-3

cdr3_aa: CASSYSGSGYEQYF
cdr3_nt: TGTGCCAGCAGCTATAGCGGGAGCGGGTACGAGCAGTACTTC
d_call: TRBD2
clone_size: NA
v_call: TRBV7-3
j_call: TRBJ2-7

cdr3_aa: CASRPQYRDKHEQYF
cdr3_nt: TGTGCCAGCAGGCCCCAATACAGGGACAAACACGAGCAGTACTTC
d_call: NA
clone_size: NA
v_call: TRBV4-2
j_call: TRBJ2-7

cdr3_aa: CASSLSLNTGELFF
cdr3_nt: TGTGCCAGCAGTTTATCTCTTAACACCGGGGAGCTGTTTTTT
d_call: NA
clone_size: NA
v_call: TRBV27
j_call: TRBJ2-2

cdr3_aa: CAISEGLAGEQETQYF
cdr3_nt: TGTGCCATCAGTGAGGGACTAGCGGGGGAACAAGAGACCCAGTACTTC
d_call: TRBD2
clone_size: NA
v_call: TRBV10-3
j_call: TRBJ2-5

cdr3_aa: CASRLGGSLGELFF
cdr3_nt: TGTGCCAGCAGACTCGGCGGGAGTTTGGGGGAGCTGTTTTTT
d_call: TRBD2
clone_size: NA
v_call: TRBV7-3
j_call: TRBJ2-2

cdr3_aa: CASSTSGGLTKNIQYF
cdr3_nt: TGTGCCAGCAGTACAAGCGGGGGGTTAACCAAAAACATTCAGTACTTC
d_call: TRBD2
clone_size: NA
v_call: TRBV2
j_call: TRBJ2-4

cdr3_aa: CASSPGGIHPEQYF
cdr3_nt: TGTGCCAGCAGCCCGGGGGGGATACACCCCGAGCAGTACTTC
d_call: TRBD2
clone_size: NA
v_call: TRBV11-1
j_call: TRBJ2-7

cdr3_aa: CASSQDLAGPSIYGYTF
cdr3_nt: TGTGCCAGCAGCCAAGATCTGGCGGGGCCTTCTATCTATGGCTACACCTTC
d_call: NA
clone_size: NA
v_call: TRBV14
j_call: TRBJ1-2

cdr3_aa: CACVPDKNIQYF
cdr3_nt: TGTGCCTGCGTACCGGACAAAAACATTCAGTACTTC
d_call: NA
clone_size: NA
v_call: TRBV6-1
j_call: TRBJ2-4

cdr3_aa: CASSLGVGYTF
cdr3_nt: TGTGCCAGCAGCTTGGGGGTTGGCTACACCTTC
d_call: NA
clone_size: NA
v_call: TRBV5-8
j_call: TRBJ1-2

cdr3_aa: CASSRNEQFF
cdr3_nt: TGTGCCAGCAGTCGCAATGAGCAGTTCTTC
d_call: NA
clone_size: NA
v_call: TRBV25-1
j_call: TRBJ2-1

cdr3_aa: CASSLIGRGDYEQYF
cdr3_nt: TGTGCCAGCAGCTTAATAGGGCGGGGGGACTACGAGCAGTACTTC
d_call: TRBD2
clone_size: few
v_call: TRBV13
j_call: TRBJ2-7

cdr3_aa: CASSWDNYYEQYF
cdr3_nt: TGTGCCAGCAGCTGGGACAATTACTACGAGCAGTACTTC
d_call: NA
clone_size: NA
v_call: TRBV5-4
j_call: TRBJ2-7

cdr3_aa: CASSLGEGEAFF
cdr3_nt: TGTGCCAGCAGCCTGGGCGAGGGGGAAGCTTTCTTT
d_call: NA
clone_size: NA
v_call: TRBV5-6
j_call: TRBJ1-1

cdr3_aa: CASSMTSGRYSYNEQFF
cdr3_nt: TGTGCCAGTAGTATGACTAGCGGGAGGTACTCCTACAATGAGCAGTTCTTC
d_call: TRBD2
clone_size: NA
v_call: TRBV19
j_call: TRBJ2-1

cdr3_aa: CASSDQDRGFYNEQFF
cdr3_nt: TGTGCCAGCAGCGATCAGGACAGGGGGTTCTACAATGAGCAGTTCTTC
d_call: TRBD1
clone_size: NA
v_call: TRBV5-4
j_call: TRBJ2-1

cdr3_aa: CASMGPSYEQYF
cdr3_nt: TGTGCCAGCATGGGCCCCTCCTACGAGCAGTACTTC
d_call: NA
clone_size: NA
v_call: TRBV5-6
j_call: TRBJ2-7

cdr3_aa: CASTHYASWEQFF
cdr3_nt: TGTGCCAGCACCCACTACGCGAGTTGGGAGCAGTTCTTC
d_call: NA
clone_size: NA
v_call: TRBV11-2
j_call: TRBJ2-1

cdr3_aa: CASRSGTGSYNEQFF
cdr3_nt: TGTGCCAGCAGGTCCGGGACAGGGTCCTACAATGAGCAGTTCTTC
d_call: TRBD1
clone_size: once
v_call: TRBV5-6
j_call: TRBJ2-1